The present T cell receptor beta chain was sequenced within a study of beta chain features in type 1 diabetes. About the research overall: Healthy donors and patients had similar age, gender and cell yields. General study points: Within the patient group, naive, central memory and Treg TCRB repertoires appeared more similar to each other than within healthy donors. Whether TCRB rearrangement is influenced by HLA type went unresolved here.

A sort by CD45RO/CCR7/CD25/CD127/CD95/CD27 yielded CD4+ naive, central memory, regulatory and stem cell-like memory cells. Every isolated RNA sample was fully reverse transcribed, so sequencing captured expressed TCRB transcripts. Only in-frame clones appear in the TCRdb table, and some are missing; sequencing was by immunoSEQ multiplex PCR. The sample includes more than 300,000 clones, roughly 16% seen only once; the top ten take 0.019%. CDR1 is DFQATT, CDR2 SNEGSKA, per germline (reference sequence). With 7 bases removed from V and 3 bases from J, the gap between germline ends came to 10 bases. This CDR3 contains 11 residues. About this clone: Its antigen is unidentified.

The specimen was naive CD4+ T cells from blood. The clonotype was recovered from a woman younger than 30 in good health. This chain links TRBV20-1 with TRBJ2-7; D may be TRBD2 (5 bases). The CDR3 nucleotides read TGCAGTGTCCGGACTGTCTACGAGCAGTACTTC. It translates to CSVRTVYEQYF.